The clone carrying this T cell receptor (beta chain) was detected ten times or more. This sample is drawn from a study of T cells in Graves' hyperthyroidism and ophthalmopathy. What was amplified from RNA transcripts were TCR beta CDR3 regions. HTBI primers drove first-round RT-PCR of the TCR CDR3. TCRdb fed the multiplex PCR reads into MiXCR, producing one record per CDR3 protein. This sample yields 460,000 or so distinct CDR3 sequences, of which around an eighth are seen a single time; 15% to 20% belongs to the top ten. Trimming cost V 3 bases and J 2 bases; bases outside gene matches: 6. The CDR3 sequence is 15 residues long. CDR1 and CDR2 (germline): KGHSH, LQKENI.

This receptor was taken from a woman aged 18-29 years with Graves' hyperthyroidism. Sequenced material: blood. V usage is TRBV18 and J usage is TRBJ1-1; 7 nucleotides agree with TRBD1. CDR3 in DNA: TGTGCCAGCTCACCCACGATAGGGGGCAACACTGAAGCTTTCTTT. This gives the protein CASSPTIGGNTEAFF. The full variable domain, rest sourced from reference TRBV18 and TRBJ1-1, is NAGVMQNPRHLVRRRGQEARLRCSPMKGHSHVYWYRQLPEEGLKFMVYLQKENIIDESGMPKERFSAEFPKEGPSILRIQQVVRGDSAAYFCASSPTIGGNTEAFFGQGTRLTVV.